The 8 T cell receptor beta chains below all came from one sample that was sequenced in a study of CD8+CD57+ T cells in acquired aplastic anemia. CD8+CD57+ cell expansion had been shown by flow cytometry in patients chosen for sequencing. Genomic DNA, serving as template, underwent TCR beta VDJ and CDR3 profiling. TCRdb itself ran the reads through MiXCR, one entry per CDR3 protein. The sample records around 130,000 distinct CDR3 sequences, 45% to 60% being singletons. What was sequenced was sorted CD4+, CD8+, or CD8+CD57+ T cells (not recorded which) from PBMCs. Every receptor here comes from a human donor with aplastic anemia.

V and J are TRBV20-1 and TRBJ1-2; possibly TRBD1 for D (6 bases). From germline, CDR1 is DFQATT and CDR2 SNEGSKA (reference sequence). There are 12 residues in the CDR3. Trimming removed 6 bases from V and 1 base from J, with 9 bases in between. As DNA, the CDR3 is TGCAGTGCCAAACAGGGTAACTATGGCTACACCTTC. Amino acids: CSAKQGNYGYTF.

The V call is TRBV7-9, the J call TRBJ2-7, with D perhaps TRBD2 (5 bases). V lost 7 bases and J lost 6, with 13 bases in between. Germline V lookup: CDR1 SEHNR, CDR2 FQNEAQ (reference sequence). CDR3 length: 12 amino acids. The DNA of the CDR3 is TGTGCCAGCATCAGTCCTGAGGGCGAGCAGTACTTC. This codes for CASISPEGEQYF.

This clonotype came up a few times. V is TRBV19 and J is TRBJ1-6, with D perhaps matching TRBD1 (6 bases). The V and J ends lost 5 bases and 10 bases respectively, with 15 bases between them. Germline V gene lookup returns CDR1 LNHDA and CDR2 SQIVND (reference sequence). The CDR3 is made up of 14 amino acids. The CDR3 protein is CASSPGAGRSPLHF. CDR3 sequence (DNA): TGTGCCAGTAGTCCAGGGGCAGGGCGGTCACCCCTCCACTTT.

This clonotype has ten or more counts. CDR3 nucleotides: TGTGCCAGCAGTGACTCCGGTGGGGGAGCGCCAGATACGCAGTATTTT. It specifies CASSDSGGGAPDTQYF. The J gene is TRBJ2-3, the V gene TRBV6-4; the D gene could be TRBD1 or TRBD2 (5 bases each). The germline V and J ends were trimmed by 0 bases and 4 bases, with 14 bases remaining between them. Germline V gene sequence: CDR1 MRHNA, CDR2 SNTAGT. This CDR3 contains 16 residues.

This clonotype was picked up one time. The rearrangement uses TRBV10-2 and TRBJ2-5; tentatively, D is TRBD2 (5 bases). The CDR3 extends over 12 amino acids. CDR1 is WSHSY and CDR2 is SAAADI in the germline V gene. V shed 4 bases and J shed 5 bases, with 8 bases lying between them. Here the CDR3 reads CASSGTWETQYF. DNA of the CDR3: TGCGCCAGCAGTGGGACTTGGGAGACCCAGTACTTC.

This clonotype has a count of ten or more. One end of the junction fails to match germline, which may point to a read error. This chain joins TRBV5-1 and TRBJ1-1; TRBD1 is a possible D gene (5 bases). Looked up from germline, CDR1 is SGHRS and CDR2 is YFSETQ. The CDR3 runs 14 residues. The DNA for the CDR3 is TGTGCCAGCAGCGAAGGGACGGGAAACACTGAAGCTTTCTTT. Translating gives CASSEGTGNTEAFF.

V is TRBV7-3 and J is TRBJ2-1, with a tentative D call TRBD2 (6 bases). Per germline, CDR1 SGHTA and CDR2 FQGTGA. The CDR3 loop spans 14 amino acids. Trimming took off 4 bases at V and 5 bases at J, with 12 bases between the two ends. CDR3 nucleotides: TGTGCCAGCAGCTGGCAGGGAGGAGACAATGAGCAGTTCTTC. Protein: CASSWQGGDNEQFF.

This clonotype was picked up many times. The genes are TRBV6-5 and TRBJ2-7, with a weak D call TRBD2 (5 bases). The CDR3 extends over 16 amino acids. The V end lost 0 bases, the J end lost 5 bases, and 17 bases lay between the germline ends. Per germline, CDR1 MNHEY and CDR2 SVGAGI. The CDR3 sequence: CASSYSTSPSRDEQYF. Written as DNA, the CDR3 is TGTGCCAGCAGTTACTCGACGAGTCCCTCGAGGGACGAGCAGTACTTC.